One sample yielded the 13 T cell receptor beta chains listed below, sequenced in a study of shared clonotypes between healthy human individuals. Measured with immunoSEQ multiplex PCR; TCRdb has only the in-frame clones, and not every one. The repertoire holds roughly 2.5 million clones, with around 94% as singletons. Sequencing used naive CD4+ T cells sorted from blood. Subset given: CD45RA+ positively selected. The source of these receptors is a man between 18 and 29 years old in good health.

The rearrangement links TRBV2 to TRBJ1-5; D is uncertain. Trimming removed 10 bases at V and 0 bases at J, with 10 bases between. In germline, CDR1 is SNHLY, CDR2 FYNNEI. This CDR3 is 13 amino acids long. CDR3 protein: CATSSDSNQPQHF. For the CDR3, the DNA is TGTGCCACCTCATCAGATAGCAATCAGCCCCAGCATTTT.

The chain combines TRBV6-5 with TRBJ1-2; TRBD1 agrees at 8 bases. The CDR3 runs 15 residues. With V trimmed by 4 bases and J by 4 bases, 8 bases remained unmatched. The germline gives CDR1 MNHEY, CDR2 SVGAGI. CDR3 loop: CASSSPDQGAYGYTF. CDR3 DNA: TGTGCCAGCAGTTCCCCTGATCAGGGGGCCTATGGCTACACCTTC.

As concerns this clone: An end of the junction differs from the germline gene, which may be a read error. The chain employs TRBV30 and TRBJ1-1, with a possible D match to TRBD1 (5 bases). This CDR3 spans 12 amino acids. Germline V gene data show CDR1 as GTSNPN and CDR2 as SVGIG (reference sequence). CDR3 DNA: TGTACCTGGGCGAGGGGAAGCACTGAAGCTTTCTTT. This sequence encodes CTWARGSTEAFF.

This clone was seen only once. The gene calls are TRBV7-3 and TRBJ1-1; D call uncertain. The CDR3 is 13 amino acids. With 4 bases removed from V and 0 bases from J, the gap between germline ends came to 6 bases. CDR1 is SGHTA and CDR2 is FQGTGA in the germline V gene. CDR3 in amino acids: CASSSSLNTEAFF. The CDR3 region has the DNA TGTGCCAGCAGCTCCTCATTGAACACTGAAGCTTTCTTT.

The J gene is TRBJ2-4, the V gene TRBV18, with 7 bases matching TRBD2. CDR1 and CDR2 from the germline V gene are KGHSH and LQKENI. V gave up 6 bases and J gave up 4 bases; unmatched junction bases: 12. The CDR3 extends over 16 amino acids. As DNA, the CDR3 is TGTGCCAGCTCTACCACATCTCCTAGCGGTAAAAACATTCAGTACTTC. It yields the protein CASSTTSPSGKNIQYF.

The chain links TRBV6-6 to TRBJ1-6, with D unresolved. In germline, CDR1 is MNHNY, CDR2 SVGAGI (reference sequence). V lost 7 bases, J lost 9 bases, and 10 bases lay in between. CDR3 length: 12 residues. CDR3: CASTRASSPLHF. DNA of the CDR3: TGTGCCAGCACCCGTGCTAGTTCACCCCTCCACTTT.

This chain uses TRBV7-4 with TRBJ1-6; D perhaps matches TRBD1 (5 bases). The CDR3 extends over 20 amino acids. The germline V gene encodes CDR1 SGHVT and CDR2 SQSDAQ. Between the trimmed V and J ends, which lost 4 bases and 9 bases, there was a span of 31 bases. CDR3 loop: CASSSYFTGTRIYDSSPLHF. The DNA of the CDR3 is TGTGCCAGCAGCTCATATTTTACCGGGACCCGGATTTATGATAGTTCACCCCTCCACTTT.

In nucleotides, the CDR3 is TGCAGCGTTGCGGGGGAGGGTACGCAGTATTTT. Protein sequence: CSVAGEGTQYF. J is TRBJ2-3 and V is TRBV29-1; 7 bases map to TRBD2. The CDR3 is 11 residues long. The germline V gene has CDR1 SQVTM and CDR2 ANQGSEA. Losses at the gene ends were 4 bases for V and 8 bases for J; bases not matched to a gene: 3.

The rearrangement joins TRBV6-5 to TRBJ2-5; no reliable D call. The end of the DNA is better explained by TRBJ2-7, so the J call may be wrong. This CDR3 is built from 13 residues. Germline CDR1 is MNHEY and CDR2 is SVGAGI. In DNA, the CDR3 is TGTGCCAGCCTGGGTGGTCTTGGCTACGAGCAGTACTTC. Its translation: CASLGGLGYEQYF.

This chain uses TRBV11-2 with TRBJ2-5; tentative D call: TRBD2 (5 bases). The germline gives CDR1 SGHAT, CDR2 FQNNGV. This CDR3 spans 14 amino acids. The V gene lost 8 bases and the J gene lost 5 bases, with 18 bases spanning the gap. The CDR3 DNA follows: TGTGCCAGCGGCCGTCCGGGGATCTGGGAGACCCAGTACTTC. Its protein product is CASGRPGIWETQYF.

The CDR3: CASRRPGGEDEQFF. CDR3 bases: TGTGCCAGCAGGCGACCCGGCGGGGAGGATGAGCAGTTCTTC. V usage is TRBV5-6 and J usage is TRBJ2-1, with D maybe TRBD2 (6 bases). CDR1 is SGHDT, CDR2 YYEEEE, per germline. There are 14 residues in the CDR3. Trimming took 5 bases from V and 8 from J, leaving 17 bases between them.

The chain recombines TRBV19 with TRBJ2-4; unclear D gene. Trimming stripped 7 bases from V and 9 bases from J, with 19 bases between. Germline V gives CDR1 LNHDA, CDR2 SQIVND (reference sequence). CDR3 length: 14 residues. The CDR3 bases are TGTGCCAGTAACCTCGATAGGGATATCGGCATTCAGTACTTC. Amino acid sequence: CASNLDRDIGIQYF.

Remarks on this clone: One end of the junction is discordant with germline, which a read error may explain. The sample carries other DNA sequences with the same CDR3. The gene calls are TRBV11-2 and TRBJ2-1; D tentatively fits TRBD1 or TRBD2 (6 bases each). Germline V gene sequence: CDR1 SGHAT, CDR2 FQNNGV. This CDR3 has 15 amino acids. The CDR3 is CASSLEGGSYNEQFF. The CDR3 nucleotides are TGTGCCAGCAGCCTAGAGGGGGGTTCCTACAATGAGCAGTTCTTC.